The subject of this entry is one T cell receptor beta chain. This sample was taken from a study of blood T cell repertoires in COVID-19. Assay: immunoSEQ multiplex PCR; the TCRdb copy retains only in-frame clones and omits some. The sample holds approximately 290,000 clones, around 82% seen once. The CDR3 spans 13 residues. The ends were cut back, 3 bases at V and 4 bases at J, with 7 bases in the middle. This sequence was found in a human donor with COVID-19, enrolled during active disease. The donor label of this sample is uncertain. V and J are TRBV12-3 or TRBV12-4 and TRBJ1-5; D unresolved. Sequencing was done on a sample of peripheral blood. CDR3 amino acids: CASSFGGNQPQHF. DNA for the CDR3: TGTGCCAGCAGTTTTGGAGGGAATCAGCCCCAGCATTTT.